The clone carrying this TCR beta chain has ten or more counts. Its matching antigen is unknown. The data are from a study of Graves' ophthalmopathy and Graves' hyperthyroidism. Study results and limitations: In predicting ophthalmopathy progression, the model reached over 55% sensitivity and 72% to 80% specificity.

Investigators amplified TCR beta CDR3 regions from RNA transcripts. Following a first-round RT-PCR that used HTBI primers, a second-round multiplex PCR was carried out. TCRdb called the multiplex PCR reads again in MiXCR, with one record for every CDR3 protein. The sample includes 650,000 to 800,000 distinct CDR3 sequences, roughly two fifths of them seen just once. The CDR3 has 15 amino acids. The germline gives CDR1 LNHDA, CDR2 SQIVND (reference sequence). V gave up 2 bases and J gave up 7 bases; unmatched junction bases: 5. The rearrangement links TRBV19 to TRBJ1-6; 7 positions match TRBD1. The TCR originated in an adult man with Graves' ophthalmopathy. Sequencing input: peripheral blood. Written as DNA, the CDR3 is TGTGCCAGTAGTATACAGGGGACAGCGAATTCACCCCTCCACTTT. As protein: CASSIQGTANSPLHF.